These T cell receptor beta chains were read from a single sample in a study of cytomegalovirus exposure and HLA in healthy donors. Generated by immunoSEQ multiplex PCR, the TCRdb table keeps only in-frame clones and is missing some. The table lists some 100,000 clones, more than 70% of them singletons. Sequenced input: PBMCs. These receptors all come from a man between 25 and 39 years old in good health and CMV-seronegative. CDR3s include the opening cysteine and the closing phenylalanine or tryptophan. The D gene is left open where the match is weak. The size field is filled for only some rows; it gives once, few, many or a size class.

CDR3 protein: CASSPNAGRSYEQYF
CDR3 DNA: TGTGCCAGCTCACCAAATGCGGGTCGTTCCTACGAGCAGTACTTC
V gene: TRBV18
J gene: TRBJ2-7
D gene: .
clone size: .

CDR3 protein: CASSISLGVGTEAFF
CDR3 DNA: TGTGCCAGTAGTATATCGCTAGGGGTTGGCACTGAAGCTTTCTTT
V gene: TRBV19
J gene: TRBJ1-1
D gene: .
clone size: .

CDR3 protein: CATSRDLEYEQYF
CDR3 DNA: TGTGCCACCAGCAGAGATCTGGAGTACGAGCAGTACTTC
V gene: TRBV15
J gene: TRBJ2-7
D gene: .
clone size: .

CDR3 protein: CASLTRKNTEAFF
CDR3 DNA: TGTGCCAGCCTCACCAGGAAAAACACTGAAGCTTTCTTT
V gene: TRBV7-9
J gene: TRBJ1-1
D gene: .
clone size: .

CDR3 protein: CASSYSGQGAYEQYF
CDR3 DNA: TGTGCCAGCAGTTACTCGGGACAGGGAGCCTACGAGCAGTACTTC
V gene: TRBV6-6
J gene: TRBJ2-7
D gene: TRBD1
clone size: .

CDR3 protein: CASSVGQGHYEQYF
CDR3 DNA: TGTGCCAGCAGCGTAGGACAGGGACACTACGAGCAGTACTTC
V gene: TRBV9
J gene: TRBJ2-7
D gene: TRBD1
clone size: .

CDR3 protein: CASGRRLGTQVGVSGANVLTF
CDR3 DNA: TGTGCCAGCGGACGCCGGTTGGGTACACAGGTTGGGGTGTCTGGGGCCAACGTCCTGACTTTC
V gene: TRBV21-1
J gene: TRBJ2-6
D gene: .
clone size: .

CDR3 protein: CASSLRGTVGGWETQYF
CDR3 DNA: TGTGCCAGCAGCTTGAGGGGCACAGTAGGGGGCTGGGAGACCCAGTACTTC
V gene: TRBV5-6
J gene: TRBJ2-5
D gene: TRBD1
clone size: .

CDR3 protein: CAWSVLSTYEQYF
CDR3 DNA: TGTGCCTGGAGTGTACTAAGCACCTACGAGCAGTACTTC
V gene: TRBV30
J gene: TRBJ2-7
D gene: .
clone size: .

CDR3 protein: CASSSVQGRANEKLFF
CDR3 DNA: TGTGCCAGCAGTTCCGTACAGGGTAGAGCTAATGAAAAACTGTTTTTT
V gene: TRBV6-5
J gene: TRBJ1-4
D gene: .
clone size: .

CDR3 protein: CASSSLQGQGSYEQYF
CDR3 DNA: TGTGCCAGCAGCTCACTGCAGGGACAGGGGTCGTACGAGCAGTACTTC
V gene: TRBV11-2
J gene: TRBJ2-7
D gene: TRBD1
clone size: .

CDR3 protein: CASSWAEGGNEQYF
CDR3 DNA: TGTGCCAGCAGTTGGGCCGAGGGAGGTAACGAGCAGTACTTC
V gene: TRBV27
J gene: TRBJ2-7
D gene: .
clone size: .

CDR3 protein: CATSRGRQATHGYTF
CDR3 DNA: TGTGCCACCAGCAGAGGAAGACAGGCGACGCATGGCTACACCTTC
V gene: TRBV15
J gene: TRBJ1-2
D gene: .
clone size: .

CDR3 protein: CASSPGLAGENYNEQFF
CDR3 DNA: TGTGCCAGCAGCCCGGGACTAGCGGGCGAAAACTACAATGAGCAGTTCTTC
V gene: TRBV7-8
J gene: TRBJ2-1
D gene: TRBD2
clone size: .

CDR3 protein: CASSIQSSYNEQFF
CDR3 DNA: TGTGCCAGTAGTATACAGTCCTCCTACAATGAGCAGTTCTTC
V gene: TRBV19
J gene: TRBJ2-1
D gene: .
clone size: .

CDR3 protein: CSVLTGAYGYTF
CDR3 DNA: TGCAGCGTTTTGACAGGCGCTTATGGCTACACCTTC
V gene: TRBV29-1
J gene: TRBJ1-2
D gene: .
clone size: .

CDR3 protein: CASSSTGGETQYF
CDR3 DNA: TGTGCCAGCAGTTCGACAGGGGGGGAGACCCAGTACTTC
V gene: TRBV6-5
J gene: TRBJ2-5
D gene: TRBD1
clone size: .

CDR3 protein: CASSPGLAGVETQYF
CDR3 DNA: TGTGCCAGCAGCCCCGGACTAGCGGGAGTGGAGACCCAGTACTTC
V gene: TRBV9
J gene: TRBJ2-5
D gene: TRBD2
clone size: once

CDR3 protein: CASSMQIIYEQYF
CDR3 DNA: TGTGCCAGCAGCATGCAGATAATCTACGAGCAGTACTTC
V gene: TRBV21-1
J gene: TRBJ2-7
D gene: .
clone size: .

CDR3 protein: CVSSYSSDRELYEQYF
CDR3 DNA: TGTGTCAGCAGTTACTCGAGTGACAGGGAACTCTACGAGCAGTACTTC
V gene: TRBV6-5
J gene: TRBJ2-7
D gene: TRBD1
clone size: .

CDR3 protein: CASGLHTSLLDGYTF
CDR3 DNA: TGTGCTAGTGGTTTGCATACATCCCTACTAGACGGCTACACCTTC
V gene: TRBV12-5
J gene: TRBJ1-2
D gene: .
clone size: .

CDR3 protein: CASSYGGAGELFF
CDR3 DNA: TGTGCCAGCAGCTACGGGGGGGCCGGGGAGCTGTTTTTT
V gene: TRBV5-8
J gene: TRBJ2-2
D gene: TRBD2
clone size: .

CDR3 protein: CSARARYEQYF
CDR3 DNA: TGCAGTGCCCGAGCAAGATACGAGCAGTACTTC
V gene: TRBV20-1
J gene: TRBJ2-7
D gene: .
clone size: .

CDR3 protein: CASSPNGGGGETQYF
CDR3 DNA: TGCGCCAGCAGCCCCAATGGGGGGGGCGGAGAGACCCAGTACTTC
V gene: TRBV4-1
J gene: TRBJ2-5
D gene: .
clone size: .

CDR3 protein: CASSRSGLAETDTQYF
CDR3 DNA: TGTGCCAGCAGCCGATCTGGACTAGCGGAGACAGATACGCAGTATTTT
V gene: TRBV28
J gene: TRBJ2-3
D gene: TRBD2
clone size: once

CDR3 protein: CAGGQNYEQYF
CDR3 DNA: TGTGCCGGTGGACAAAACTACGAGCAGTACTTC
V gene: TRBV28
J gene: TRBJ2-7
D gene: .
clone size: few

CDR3 protein: CASSPGQGFGYTF
CDR3 DNA: TGTGCCAGCTCACCGGGACAGGGATTCGGCTACACCTTC
V gene: TRBV18
J gene: TRBJ1-2
D gene: TRBD1
clone size: .

CDR3 protein: CASSRMGQGHQPQHF
CDR3 DNA: TGTGCCAGCAGCCGGATGGGACAGGGCCATCAGCCCCAGCATTTT
V gene: TRBV27
J gene: TRBJ1-5
D gene: TRBD1
clone size: .

CDR3 protein: CASSENTGADGYTF
CDR3 DNA: TGTGCCAGCAGCGAAAATACAGGGGCAGATGGCTACACCTTC
V gene: TRBV9
J gene: TRBJ1-2
D gene: TRBD1
clone size: .

CDR3 protein: CASSLGQGTKEAFF
CDR3 DNA: TGTGCCAGCAGTTTAGGCCAGGGGACCAAAGAAGCTTTCTTT
V gene: TRBV28
J gene: TRBJ1-1
D gene: .
clone size: .

CDR3 protein: CASSIVFRTYEQYF
CDR3 DNA: TGTGCCAGTAGTATAGTTTTCAGAACCTACGAGCAGTACTTC
V gene: TRBV19
J gene: TRBJ2-7
D gene: .
clone size: .

CDR3 protein: CASSVADQETQYF
CDR3 DNA: TGTGCCAGCTCCGTGGCGGACCAAGAGACCCAGTACTTC
V gene: TRBV6-5
J gene: TRBJ2-5
D gene: .
clone size: .

CDR3 protein: CASSYSEGLEAFF
CDR3 DNA: TGTGCCAGCAGTTACTCTGAGGGCTTAGAAGCTTTCTTT
V gene: TRBV6-5
J gene: TRBJ1-1
D gene: .
clone size: .

CDR3 protein: CASSSSDRGRYEQYF
CDR3 DNA: TGTGCCAGCAGCTCGTCAGACAGGGGGCGATACGAGCAGTACTTC
V gene: TRBV7-6
J gene: TRBJ2-7
D gene: TRBD1
clone size: .

CDR3 protein: CASSLRELGTDTQYF
CDR3 DNA: TGTGCCAGCAGCTTACGGGAGTTGGGCACAGATACGCAGTATTTT
V gene: TRBV7-3
J gene: TRBJ2-3
D gene: .
clone size: .

CDR3 protein: CASSFSTRNYGYTF
CDR3 DNA: TGTGCCAGCAGCTTTAGTACGAGAAACTATGGCTACACCTTC
V gene: TRBV7-2
J gene: TRBJ1-2
D gene: .
clone size: .

CDR3 protein: CSGQGYYEQYF
CDR3 DNA: TGCAGTGGGCAGGGATACTACGAGCAGTACTTC
V gene: TRBV20-1
J gene: TRBJ2-7
D gene: .
clone size: .

CDR3 protein: CASSRPGANVLTF
CDR3 DNA: TGCGCCAGCAGCCGGCCCGGGGCCAACGTCCTGACTTTC
V gene: TRBV4-1
J gene: TRBJ2-6
D gene: .
clone size: .

CDR3 protein: CASSVADIQYF
CDR3 DNA: TGTGCCAGCAGTGTCGCGGACATTCAGTACTTC
V gene: TRBV2
J gene: TRBJ2-4
D gene: .
clone size: .

CDR3 protein: CASSQVHGNTEAFF
CDR3 DNA: TGCGCCAGCAGCCAAGTACATGGGAACACTGAAGCTTTCTTT
V gene: TRBV4-1
J gene: TRBJ1-1
D gene: .
clone size: .

CDR3 protein: CASSVSRGSPGANVLTF
CDR3 DNA: TGTGCCAGCAGCGTATCCAGGGGGTCCCCTGGGGCCAACGTCCTGACTTTC
V gene: TRBV9
J gene: TRBJ2-6
D gene: TRBD1
clone size: .

CDR3 protein: CASSPPERSSYEQYF
CDR3 DNA: TGTGCCAGCAGCCCCCCCGAACGGAGCTCCTACGAGCAGTACTTC
V gene: TRBV11-2
J gene: TRBJ2-7
D gene: .
clone size: few

CDR3 protein: CASSLEAASPSYEQYF
CDR3 DNA: TGTGCCAGCAGCTTAGAAGCGGCCTCCCCCTCCTACGAGCAGTACTTC
V gene: TRBV7-6
J gene: TRBJ2-7
D gene: .
clone size: .

CDR3 protein: CASNPSGREYNEQFF
CDR3 DNA: TGTGCCAGCAACCCGAGCGGGAGAGAATACAATGAGCAGTTCTTC
V gene: TRBV5-4
J gene: TRBJ2-1
D gene: TRBD2
clone size: .

CDR3 protein: CASSLDRGQVEQYF
CDR3 DNA: TGTGCCAGCAGCTTAGACAGGGGGCAAGTCGAGCAGTACTTC
V gene: TRBV7-9
J gene: TRBJ2-7
D gene: TRBD1
clone size: .

CDR3 protein: CASSFGSFRVQYF
CDR3 DNA: TGTGCCAGCAGTTTTGGTAGTTTTCGAGTGCAGTACTTC
V gene: TRBV27
J gene: TRBJ2-7
D gene: .
clone size: .

CDR3 protein: CASSLMSLDRYNEQFF
CDR3 DNA: TGTGCCAGCAGTTTGATGTCTTTGGACAGGTACAATGAGCAGTTCTTC
V gene: TRBV6-5
J gene: TRBJ2-1
D gene: TRBD1
clone size: .

CDR3 protein: CASSLETPYNEQFF
CDR3 DNA: TGTGCCAGCAGTTTGGAGACCCCCTACAATGAGCAGTTCTTC
V gene: TRBV6-6
J gene: TRBJ2-1
D gene: .
clone size: .

CDR3 protein: CASRAPGSIRCTF
CDR3 DNA: TGTGCCAGTAGGGCCCCGGGATCGATCCGTTGCACCTTC
V gene: TRBV19
J gene: TRBJ1-2
D gene: .
clone size: .

CDR3 protein: CASSWATGELFF
CDR3 DNA: TGTGCCAGCAGTTGGGCCACCGGGGAGCTGTTTTTT
V gene: TRBV28
J gene: TRBJ2-2
D gene: .
clone size: .